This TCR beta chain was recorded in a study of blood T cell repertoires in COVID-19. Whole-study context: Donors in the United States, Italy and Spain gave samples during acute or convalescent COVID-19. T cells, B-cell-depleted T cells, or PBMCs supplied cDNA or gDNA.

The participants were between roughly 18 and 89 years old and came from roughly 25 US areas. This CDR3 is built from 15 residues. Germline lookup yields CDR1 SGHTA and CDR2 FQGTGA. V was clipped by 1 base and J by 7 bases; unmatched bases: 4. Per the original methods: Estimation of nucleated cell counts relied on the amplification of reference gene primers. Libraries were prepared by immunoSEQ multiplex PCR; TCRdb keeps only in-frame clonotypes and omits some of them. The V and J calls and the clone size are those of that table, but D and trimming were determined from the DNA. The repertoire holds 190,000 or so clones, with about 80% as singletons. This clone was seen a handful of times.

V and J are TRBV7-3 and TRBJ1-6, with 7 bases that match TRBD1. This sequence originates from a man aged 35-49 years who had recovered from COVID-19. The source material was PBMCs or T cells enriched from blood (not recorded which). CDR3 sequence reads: CASSLMGRGNSPLHF. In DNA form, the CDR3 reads TGTGCCAGCAGCTTAATGGGCAGGGGGAATTCACCCCTCCACTTT.